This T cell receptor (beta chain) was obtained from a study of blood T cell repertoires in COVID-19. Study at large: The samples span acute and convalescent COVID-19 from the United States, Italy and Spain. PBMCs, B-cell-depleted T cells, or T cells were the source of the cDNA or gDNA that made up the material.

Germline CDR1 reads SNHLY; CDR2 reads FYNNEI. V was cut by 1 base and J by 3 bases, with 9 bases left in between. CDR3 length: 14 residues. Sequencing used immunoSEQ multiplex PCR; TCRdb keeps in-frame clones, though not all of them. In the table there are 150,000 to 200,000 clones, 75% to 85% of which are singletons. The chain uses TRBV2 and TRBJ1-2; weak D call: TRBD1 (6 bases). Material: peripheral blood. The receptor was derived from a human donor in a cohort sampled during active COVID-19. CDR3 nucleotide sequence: TGTGCCAGCAGTGAAGGGGGACACTACTATGGCTACACCTTC. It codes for CASSEGGHYYGYTF.